The subject of this entry is one T cell receptor (beta chain). This entry is derived from a study of CD8+ T cells in alopecia areata. Treatment given: oral pan-JAK inhibitor, 5-10 mg twice daily. RNA was extracted and reverse transcribed into cDNA as the sequencing template. Some clones are missing from TCRdb's copy, which holds only in-frame ones; the method was immunoSEQ multiplex PCR. Of hundreds of thousands of clones in the sample, 60% were seen once. The V end was cut by 5 bases, the J end by 0 bases, with 10 bases between. CDR3 length equals 13 residues. The germline CDR1 and CDR2 sequences are GTSNPN and SVGIG (reference sequence).

Specimen: CD4+ T cells sorted from blood, collected around week 53, from a patient treated with tofacitinib. The receptor's source is a human donor with alopecia areata. The chain uses TRBV30 and TRBJ1-2; possible D gene TRBD1, 6 bases. CDR3 nucleotides: TGTGCCTGGCTGCACAGGGCTAACTATGGCTACACCTTC. This codes for CAWLHRANYGYTF.